The clone carrying this T cell receptor (beta chain) has a single count. Its antigen is currently unknown. Template material for TCR beta VDJ and CDR3 profiling consisted of genomic DNA. TCRdb re-derived calls from the reads in MiXCR, one entry per CDR3 protein. In the table there are over 200,000 distinct CDR3 sequences, 61% of which are singletons. The record originates from a study of CD8+CD57+ T cells in acquired aplastic anemia. As for the study in general: DNA recovered from sorted CD4+ and CD8+ cells had a mean of 3.2 ug. There were roughly 11 million reads, on average, for CD4+ cells from healthy donors.

Study findings and constraints: No significant patient-versus-control difference appeared in CD8+ Simpson's diversity.

The source is a human donor in good health. Sequencing was done on a sample of sorted CD4+, CD8+, or CD8+CD57+ T cells (not recorded which) from PBMCs.

CDR3 in amino acids: CRGLAGQETQYF. The CDR3 nucleotides are TGCAGGGGACTAGCGGGGCAAGAGACCCAGTACTTC. The chain recombines TRBV20-1 with TRBJ2-5; 13 bases agree with TRBD2. This CDR3 has 12 amino acids. Germline loops: CDR1 DFQATT, CDR2 SNEGSKA (reference sequence).